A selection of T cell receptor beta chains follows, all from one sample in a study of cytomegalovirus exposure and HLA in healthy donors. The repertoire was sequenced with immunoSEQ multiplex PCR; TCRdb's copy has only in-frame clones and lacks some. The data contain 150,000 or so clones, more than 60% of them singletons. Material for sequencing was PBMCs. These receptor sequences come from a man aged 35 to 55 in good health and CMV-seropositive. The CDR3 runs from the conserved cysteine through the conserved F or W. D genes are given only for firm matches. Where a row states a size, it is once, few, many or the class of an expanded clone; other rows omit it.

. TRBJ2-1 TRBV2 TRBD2 CASSDGLAGYEQFF TGTGCCAGCAGCGACGGACTAGCGGGATATGAGCAGTTCTTC
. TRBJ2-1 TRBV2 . CASSGLPYNEQFF TGTGCCAGCTCTGGGCTACCCTACAATGAGCAGTTCTTC
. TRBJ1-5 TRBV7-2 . CASSPDSFNQPQHF TGTGCCAGCAGCCCGGACAGTTTCAATCAGCCCCAGCATTTT
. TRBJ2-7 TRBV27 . CASSSLWEDLRKQYF TGTGCCAGCAGTTCCTTGTGGGAGGACCTCAGAAAGCAGTACTTC
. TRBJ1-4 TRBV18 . CASSLPEADGRLFF TGTGCCAGCTCCCTACCTGAGGCGGACGGGAGGCTGTTTTTT
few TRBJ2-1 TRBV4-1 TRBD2 CASSQERVSSGRSYNEQFF TGCGCCAGCAGCCAAGAAAGAGTCTCTAGCGGGAGGTCCTACAATGAGCAGTTCTTC
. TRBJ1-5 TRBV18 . CASSPTGINQPQHF TGTGCCAGCTCACCTACCGGGATAAATCAGCCCCAGCATTTT
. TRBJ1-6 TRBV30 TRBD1 CAGSAPGQGANSPLHF TGTGCCGGATCCGCCCCGGGACAGGGGGCAAATTCACCCCTCCACTTT
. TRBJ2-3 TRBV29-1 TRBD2 CSVLGGGRGTQYF TGCAGCGTTCTGGGGGGGGGAAGGGGTACGCAGTATTTT
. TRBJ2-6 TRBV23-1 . CASSPLSGVGFSGANVLTF TGCGCCAGCAGTCCACTATCGGGGGTGGGTTTCTCTGGGGCCAACGTCCTGACTTTC
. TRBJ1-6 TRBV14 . CASTQGGLPLHF TGTGCCAGCACCCAGGGAGGGCTCCCCCTCCACTTT
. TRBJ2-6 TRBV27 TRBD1 CASSSTGPGANVLTF TGTGCCAGCAGTTCGACAGGGCCTGGGGCCAACGTCCTGACTTTC
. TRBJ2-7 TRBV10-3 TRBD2 CAIGGLAIISNEQYF TGTGCCATCGGAGGACTAGCTATTATATCGAACGAGCAGTACTTC
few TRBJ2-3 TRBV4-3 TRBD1 CASSHTGGYTDTQYF TGCGCCAGCAGCCATACAGGGGGCTACACAGATACGCAGTATTTT
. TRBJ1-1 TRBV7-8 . CASSAKTGQILSPKIAFF TGTGCCAGCAGCGCAAAGACAGGACAAATACTATCGCCGAAGATAGCTTTCTTT
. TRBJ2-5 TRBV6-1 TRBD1 CASSAWGQANQETQYF TGTGCCAGCAGTGCCTGGGGACAGGCGAACCAAGAGACCCAGTACTTC
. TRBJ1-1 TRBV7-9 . CASTLTGNSEAFF TGTGCCAGCACGCTGACGGGGAACTCTGAAGCTTTCTTT
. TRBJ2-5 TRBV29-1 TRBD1 CSVRDTGGQETQYF TGCAGCGTTAGGGATACAGGGGGCCAAGAGACCCAGTACTTC
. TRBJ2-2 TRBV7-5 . CVRSPGTGTGELFF TGTGTCAGAAGCCCCGGGACTGGCACCGGGGAGCTGTTTTTT
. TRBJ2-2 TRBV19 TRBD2 CASSTFSGRITGELFF TGTGCCAGTAGTACCTTCAGCGGGAGGATCACCGGGGAGCTGTTTTTT
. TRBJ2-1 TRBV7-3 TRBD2 CASSPNLAVHNEQFF TGTGCCAGCAGCCCAAACCTAGCGGTTCACAATGAGCAGTTCTTC
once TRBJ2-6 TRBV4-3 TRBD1 CASSQRTGRGSGANVLTF TGCGCCAGCAGCCAGAGGACAGGGAGAGGTTCTGGGGCCAACGTCCTGACTTTC
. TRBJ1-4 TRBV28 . CASSQGLGEKLFF TGTGCCAGCAGTCAGGGATTGGGTGAAAAACTGTTTTTT
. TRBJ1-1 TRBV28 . CASSSPTEEAFF TGTGCCAGCAGTTCCCCGACAGAAGAAGCTTTCTTT
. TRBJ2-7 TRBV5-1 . CASSLSGTRSYEQYF TGCGCCAGCAGCTTGTCGGGGACTCGCTCCTACGAGCAGTACTTC
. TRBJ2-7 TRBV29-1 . CSVRGISPYEQYF TGCAGCGTCAGGGGAATTTCGCCCTACGAGCAGTACTTC
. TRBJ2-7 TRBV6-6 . CASSYSTGISYEQYF TGTGCCAGCAGTTACTCAACGGGGATCTCCTACGAGCAGTACTTC
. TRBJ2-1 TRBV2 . CAGAEYNEQFF TGTGCCGGAGCGGAATACAATGAGCAGTTCTTC
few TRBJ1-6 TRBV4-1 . CASSPGTRNSPLHF TGCGCCAGCAGCCCCGGGACAAGGAACTCACCCCTCCACTTT